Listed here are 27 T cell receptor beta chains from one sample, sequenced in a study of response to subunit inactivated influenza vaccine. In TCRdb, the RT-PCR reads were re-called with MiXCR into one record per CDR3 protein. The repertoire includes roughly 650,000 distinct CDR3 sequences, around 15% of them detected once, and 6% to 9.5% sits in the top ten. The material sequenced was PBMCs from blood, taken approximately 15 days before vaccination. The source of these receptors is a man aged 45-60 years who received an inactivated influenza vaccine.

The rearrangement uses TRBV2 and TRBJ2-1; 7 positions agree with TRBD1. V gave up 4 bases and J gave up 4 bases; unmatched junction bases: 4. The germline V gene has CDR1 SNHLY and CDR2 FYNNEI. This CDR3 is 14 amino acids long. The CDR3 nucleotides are TGTGCCAGCAGTGCCGGACAGGAGTACAATGAGCAGTTCTTC. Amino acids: CASSAGQEYNEQFF.

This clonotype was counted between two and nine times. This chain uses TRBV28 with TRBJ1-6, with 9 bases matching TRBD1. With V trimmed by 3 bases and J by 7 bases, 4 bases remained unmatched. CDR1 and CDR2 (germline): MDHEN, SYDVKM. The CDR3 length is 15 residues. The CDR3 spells CASSLTTGGNSPLHF. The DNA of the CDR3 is TGTGCCAGCAGTTTGACGACAGGGGGAAATTCACCCCTCCACTTT. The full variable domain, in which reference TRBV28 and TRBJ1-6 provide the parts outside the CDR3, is DVKVTQSSRYLVKRTGEKVFLECVQDMDHENMFWYRQDPGLGLRLIYFSYDVKMKEKGDIPEGYSVSREKKERFSLILESASTNQTSMYLCASSLTTGGNSPLHFGNGTRLTVT.

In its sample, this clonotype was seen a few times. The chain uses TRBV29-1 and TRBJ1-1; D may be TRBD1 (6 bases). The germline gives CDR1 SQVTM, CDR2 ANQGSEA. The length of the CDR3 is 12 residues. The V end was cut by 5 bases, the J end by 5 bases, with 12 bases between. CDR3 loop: CSVQPGATEAFF. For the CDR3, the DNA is TGCAGCGTTCAACCGGGGGCGACTGAAGCTTTCTTT.

The CDR3 protein is CASNNHQGAYEQYF. The CDR3, as DNA: TGTGCCAGCAACAATCACCAGGGGGCCTACGAGCAGTACTTC. V is TRBV28 and J is TRBJ2-7; TRBD1 matches at 7 bases. V lost 7 bases, J lost 2 bases, and 8 bases stayed unmatched. This CDR3 has 14 residues. The V gene's germline CDR1 is MDHEN and CDR2 SYDVKM.

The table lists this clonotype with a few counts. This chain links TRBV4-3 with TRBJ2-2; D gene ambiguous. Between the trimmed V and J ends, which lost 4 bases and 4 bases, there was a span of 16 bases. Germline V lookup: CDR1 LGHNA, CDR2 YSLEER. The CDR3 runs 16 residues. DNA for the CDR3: TGCGCCAGCAGCCGAGCTGCACTCGTGGGCACCGGGGAGCTGTTTTTT. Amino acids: CASSRAALVGTGELFF.

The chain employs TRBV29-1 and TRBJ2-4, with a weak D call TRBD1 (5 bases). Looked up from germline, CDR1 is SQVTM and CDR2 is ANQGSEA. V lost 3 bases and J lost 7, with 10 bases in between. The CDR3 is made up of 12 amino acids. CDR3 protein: CSVEGRGNIQYF. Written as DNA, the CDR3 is TGCAGCGTTGAGGGTAGGGGCAACATTCAGTACTTC.

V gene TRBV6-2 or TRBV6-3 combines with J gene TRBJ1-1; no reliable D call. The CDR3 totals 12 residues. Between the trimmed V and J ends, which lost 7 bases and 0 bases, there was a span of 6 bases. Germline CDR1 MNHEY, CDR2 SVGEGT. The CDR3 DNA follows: TGTGCCAGCATCAGTGTGAACACTGAAGCTTTCTTT. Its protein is CASISVNTEAFF.

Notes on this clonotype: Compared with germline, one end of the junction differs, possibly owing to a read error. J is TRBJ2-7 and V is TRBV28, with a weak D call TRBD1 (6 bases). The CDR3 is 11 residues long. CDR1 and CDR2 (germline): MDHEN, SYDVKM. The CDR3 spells CASTSNRVKTF. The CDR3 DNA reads TGTGCCAGCACTTCCAACAGGGTGAAGACCTTC.

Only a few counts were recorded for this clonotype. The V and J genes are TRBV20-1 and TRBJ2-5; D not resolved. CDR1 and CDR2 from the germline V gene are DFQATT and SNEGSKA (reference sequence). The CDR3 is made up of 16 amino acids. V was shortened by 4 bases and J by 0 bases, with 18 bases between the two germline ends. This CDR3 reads CSAKGLAWKNQETQYF. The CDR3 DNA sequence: TGCAGTGCTAAGGGTTTGGCGTGGAAGAACCAAGAGACCCAGTACTTC.

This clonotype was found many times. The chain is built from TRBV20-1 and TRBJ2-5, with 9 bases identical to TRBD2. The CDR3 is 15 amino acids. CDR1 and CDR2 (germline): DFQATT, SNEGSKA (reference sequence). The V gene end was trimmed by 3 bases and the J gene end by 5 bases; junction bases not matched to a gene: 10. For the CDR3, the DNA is TGCAGTGCTAGGGGTGCTAGCGGGATCTTGGAGACCCAGTACTTC. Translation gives CSARGASGILETQYF.

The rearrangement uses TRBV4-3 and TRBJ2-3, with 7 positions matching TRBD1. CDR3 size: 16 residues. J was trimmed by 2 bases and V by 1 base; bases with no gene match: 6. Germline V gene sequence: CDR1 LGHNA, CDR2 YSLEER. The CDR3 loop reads CASSQALTGPTDTQYF. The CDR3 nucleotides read TGCGCCAGCAGCCAAGCCTTGACAGGGCCCACAGATACGCAGTATTTT.

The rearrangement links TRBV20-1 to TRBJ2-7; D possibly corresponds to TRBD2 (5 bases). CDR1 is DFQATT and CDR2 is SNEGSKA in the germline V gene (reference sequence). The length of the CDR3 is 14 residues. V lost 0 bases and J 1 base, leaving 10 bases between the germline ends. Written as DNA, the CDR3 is TGCAGTGCTAGAGACCGCGGACTGTCCTACGAGCAGTACTTC. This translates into CSARDRGLSYEQYF.

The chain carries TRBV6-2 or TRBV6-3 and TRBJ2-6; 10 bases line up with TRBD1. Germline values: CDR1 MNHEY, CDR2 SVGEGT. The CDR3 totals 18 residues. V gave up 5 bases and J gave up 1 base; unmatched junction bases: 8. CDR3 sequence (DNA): TGTGCCAGCAGTCTGGGACAGGGGAGACGATCTGGGGCCAACGTCCTGACTTTC. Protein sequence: CASSLGQGRRSGANVLTF.

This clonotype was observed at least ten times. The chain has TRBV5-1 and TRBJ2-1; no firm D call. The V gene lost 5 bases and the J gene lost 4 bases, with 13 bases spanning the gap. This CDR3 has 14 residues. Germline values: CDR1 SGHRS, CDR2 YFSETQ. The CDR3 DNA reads TGCGCCAGCAGTGACCCCTGGGGATACAATGAGCAGTTCTTC. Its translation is CASSDPWGYNEQFF.

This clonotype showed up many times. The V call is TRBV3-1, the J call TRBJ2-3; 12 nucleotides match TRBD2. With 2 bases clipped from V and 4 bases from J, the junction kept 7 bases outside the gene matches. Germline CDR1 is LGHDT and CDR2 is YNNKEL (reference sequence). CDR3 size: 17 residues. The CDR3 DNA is TGTGCCAGCAGCCAAACGTACCTAGCGGGAGGGCCAGATACGCAGTATTTT. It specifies CASSQTYLAGGPDTQYF.

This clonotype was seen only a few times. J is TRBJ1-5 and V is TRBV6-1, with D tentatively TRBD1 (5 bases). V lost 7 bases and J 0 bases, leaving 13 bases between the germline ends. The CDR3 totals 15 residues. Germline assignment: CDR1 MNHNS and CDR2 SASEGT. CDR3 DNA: TGTGCCAGCATGGCAGGGACCTTTAGCAATCAGCCCCAGCATTTT. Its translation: CASMAGTFSNQPQHF.

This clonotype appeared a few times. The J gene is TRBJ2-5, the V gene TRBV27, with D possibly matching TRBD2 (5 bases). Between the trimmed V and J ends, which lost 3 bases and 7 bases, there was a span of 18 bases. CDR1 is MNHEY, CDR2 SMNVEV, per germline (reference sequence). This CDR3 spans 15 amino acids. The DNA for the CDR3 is TGTGCCAGCAGTTTTGCCAGCGGTCCCACGGGGACCCAGTACTTC. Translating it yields CASSFASGPTGTQYF.

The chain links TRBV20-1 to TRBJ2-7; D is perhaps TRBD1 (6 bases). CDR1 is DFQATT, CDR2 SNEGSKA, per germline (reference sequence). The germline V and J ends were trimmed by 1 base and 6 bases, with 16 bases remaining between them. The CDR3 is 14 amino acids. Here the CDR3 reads CSARVQGSRLEQYF. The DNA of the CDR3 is TGCAGTGCTAGAGTCCAGGGGAGTAGGCTCGAGCAGTACTTC.

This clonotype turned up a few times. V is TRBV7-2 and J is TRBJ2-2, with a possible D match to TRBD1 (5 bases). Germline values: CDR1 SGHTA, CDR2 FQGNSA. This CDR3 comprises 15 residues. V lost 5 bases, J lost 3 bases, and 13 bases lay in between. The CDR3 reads CASSLQGVYTGELFF. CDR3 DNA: TGTGCCAGCAGCCTTCAGGGTGTGTACACCGGGGAGCTGTTTTTT.

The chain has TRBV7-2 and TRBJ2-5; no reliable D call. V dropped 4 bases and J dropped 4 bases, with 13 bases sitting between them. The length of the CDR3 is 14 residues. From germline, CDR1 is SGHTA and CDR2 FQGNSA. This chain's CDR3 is CASSSRARLETQYF. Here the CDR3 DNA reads TGTGCCAGCAGCTCCCGGGCTAGGCTAGAGACCCAGTACTTC.

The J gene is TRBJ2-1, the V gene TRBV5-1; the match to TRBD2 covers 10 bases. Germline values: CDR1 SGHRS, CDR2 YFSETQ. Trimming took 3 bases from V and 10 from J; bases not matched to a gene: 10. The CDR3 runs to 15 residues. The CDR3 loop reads CASSSNPGTSAEQFF. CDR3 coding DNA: TGCGCCAGCAGCTCCAATCCCGGGACTAGCGCCGAGCAGTTCTTC.

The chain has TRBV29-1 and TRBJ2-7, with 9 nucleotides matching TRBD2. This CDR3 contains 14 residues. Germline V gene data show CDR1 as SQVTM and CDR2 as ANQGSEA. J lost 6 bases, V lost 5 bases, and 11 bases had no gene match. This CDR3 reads CSVLMGTSFGEQYF. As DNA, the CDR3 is TGCAGCGTTTTAATGGGGACTAGCTTCGGCGAGCAGTACTTC.

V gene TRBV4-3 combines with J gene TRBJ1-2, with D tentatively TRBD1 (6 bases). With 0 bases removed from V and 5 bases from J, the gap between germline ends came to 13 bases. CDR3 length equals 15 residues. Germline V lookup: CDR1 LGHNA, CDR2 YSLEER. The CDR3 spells CASSQDVGGRYGYTF. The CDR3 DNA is TGCGCCAGCAGCCAAGATGTTGGGGGGCGATATGGCTACACCTTC.

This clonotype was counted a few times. Here the CDR3 reads CASTREPGELFF. The CDR3 DNA follows: TGTGCCAGCACCCGGGAGCCCGGGGAGCTGTTTTTT. The rearrangement joins TRBV28 to TRBJ2-2; the D gene is possibly TRBD2 (6 bases). CDR1 is MDHEN, CDR2 SYDVKM, per germline. Trimming stripped 7 bases from V and 6 bases from J, with 9 bases between. This CDR3 has 12 residues.

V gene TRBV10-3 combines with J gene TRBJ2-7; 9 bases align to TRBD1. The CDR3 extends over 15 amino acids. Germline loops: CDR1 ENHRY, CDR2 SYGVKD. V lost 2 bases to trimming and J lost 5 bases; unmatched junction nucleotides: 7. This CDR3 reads CAISELGDRAHEQYF. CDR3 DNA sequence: TGTGCCATCAGTGAGCTTGGGGACAGGGCCCACGAGCAGTACTTC.

The CDR3, as DNA: TGCGCCAGCAGCCAAGAAGCGGGACAGGGAGGTGATACGCAGTATTTT. Translation: CASSQEAGQGGDTQYF. V and J are TRBV4-3 and TRBJ2-3, with 9 bases identical to TRBD1. The CDR3 is 16 amino acids. With 0 bases clipped from V and 6 bases from J, the junction kept 7 bases outside the gene matches. Germline V gene sequence: CDR1 LGHNA, CDR2 YSLEER.

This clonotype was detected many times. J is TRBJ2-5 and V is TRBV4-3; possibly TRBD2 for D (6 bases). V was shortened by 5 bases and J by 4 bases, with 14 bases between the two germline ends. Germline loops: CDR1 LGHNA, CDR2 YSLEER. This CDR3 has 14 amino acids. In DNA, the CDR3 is TGCGCCAGCAGCTCAGGCGGGGTGGGAGAGACCCAGTACTTC. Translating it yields CASSSGGVGETQYF.